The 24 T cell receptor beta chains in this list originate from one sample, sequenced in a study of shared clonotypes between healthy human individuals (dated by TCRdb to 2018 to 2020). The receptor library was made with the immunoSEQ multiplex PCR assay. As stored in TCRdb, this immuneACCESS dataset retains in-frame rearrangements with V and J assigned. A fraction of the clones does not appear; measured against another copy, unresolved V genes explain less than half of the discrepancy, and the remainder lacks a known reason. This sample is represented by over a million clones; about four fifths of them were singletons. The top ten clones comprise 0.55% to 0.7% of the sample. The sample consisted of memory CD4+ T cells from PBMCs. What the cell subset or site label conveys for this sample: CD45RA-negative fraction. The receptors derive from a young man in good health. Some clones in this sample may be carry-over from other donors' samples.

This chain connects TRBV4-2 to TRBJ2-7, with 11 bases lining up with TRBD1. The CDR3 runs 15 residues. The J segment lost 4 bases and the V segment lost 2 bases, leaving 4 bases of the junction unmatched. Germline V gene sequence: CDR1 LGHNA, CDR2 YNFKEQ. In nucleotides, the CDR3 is TGTGCCAGCAGCCAACCGGGACAGGGGGGTTACGAGCAGTACTTC. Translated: CASSQPGQGGYEQYF.

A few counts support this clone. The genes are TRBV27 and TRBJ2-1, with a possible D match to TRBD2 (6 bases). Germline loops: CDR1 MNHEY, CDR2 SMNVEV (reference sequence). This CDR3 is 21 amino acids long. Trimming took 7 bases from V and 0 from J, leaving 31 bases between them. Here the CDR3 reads CASKKWGGSGQVPSSYNEQFF. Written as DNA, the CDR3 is TGTGCCAGCAAAAAGTGGGGCGGCAGCGGGCAGGTTCCTAGCTCCTACAATGAGCAGTTCTTC.

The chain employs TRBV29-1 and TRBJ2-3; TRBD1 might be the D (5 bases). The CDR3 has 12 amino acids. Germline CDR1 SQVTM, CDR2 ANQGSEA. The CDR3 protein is CSTEGATDTQYF. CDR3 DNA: TGCAGTACTGAAGGGGCGACAGATACGCAGTATTTT.

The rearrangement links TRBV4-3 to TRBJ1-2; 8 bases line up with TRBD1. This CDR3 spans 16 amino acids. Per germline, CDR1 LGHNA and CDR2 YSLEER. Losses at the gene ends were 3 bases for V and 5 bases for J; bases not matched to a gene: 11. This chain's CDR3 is CASSQGIGQGGYGYTF. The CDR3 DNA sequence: TGCGCCAGCAGCCAGGGCATCGGACAGGGTGGGTATGGCTACACCTTC.

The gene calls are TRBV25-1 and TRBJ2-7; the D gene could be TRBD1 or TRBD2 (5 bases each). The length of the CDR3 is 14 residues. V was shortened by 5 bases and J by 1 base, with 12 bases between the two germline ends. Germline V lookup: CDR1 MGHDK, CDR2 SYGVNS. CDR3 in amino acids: CASSRGVGSYEQYF. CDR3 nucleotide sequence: TGTGCCAGCAGTCGAGGGGTCGGTTCCTACGAGCAGTACTTC.

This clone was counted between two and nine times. In nucleotides, the CDR3 is TGTGCCAGCAGCCCGGCTCCTATGGGAGGGTACGAGCAGTACTTC. Translated: CASSPAPMGGYEQYF. The chain carries TRBV7-9 and TRBJ2-7; 7 positions match TRBD2. Germline V gene sequence: CDR1 SEHNR, CDR2 FQNEAQ (reference sequence). CDR3 length equals 15 residues. J was trimmed by 4 bases and V by 5 bases; bases with no gene match: 11.

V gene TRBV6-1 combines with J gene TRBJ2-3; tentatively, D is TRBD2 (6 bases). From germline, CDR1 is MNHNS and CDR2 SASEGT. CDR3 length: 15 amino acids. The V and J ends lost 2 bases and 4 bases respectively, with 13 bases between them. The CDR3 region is CASSESGGVPDTQYF. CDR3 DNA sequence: TGTGCCAGCAGTGAATCCGGAGGGGTTCCAGATACGCAGTATTTT.

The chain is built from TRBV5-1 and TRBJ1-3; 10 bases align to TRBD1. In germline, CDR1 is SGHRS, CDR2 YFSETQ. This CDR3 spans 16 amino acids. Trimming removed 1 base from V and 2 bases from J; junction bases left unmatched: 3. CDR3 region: CASSLIGQGAGNTIYF. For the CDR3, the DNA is TGCGCCAGCAGCTTGATAGGACAGGGGGCTGGAAACACCATATATTTT.

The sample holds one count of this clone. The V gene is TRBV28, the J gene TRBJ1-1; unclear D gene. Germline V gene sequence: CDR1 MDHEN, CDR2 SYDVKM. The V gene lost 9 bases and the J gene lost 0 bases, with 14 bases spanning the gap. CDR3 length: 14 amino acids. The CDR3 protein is CASSLRSMNTEAFF. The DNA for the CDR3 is TGTGCCAGTTCTCTAAGATCAATGAACACTGAAGCTTTCTTT.

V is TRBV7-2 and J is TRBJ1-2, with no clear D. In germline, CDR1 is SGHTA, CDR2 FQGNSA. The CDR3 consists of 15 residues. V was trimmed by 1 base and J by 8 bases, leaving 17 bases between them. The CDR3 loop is CASSLEAGIGYGYTF. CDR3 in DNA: TGTGCCAGCAGCTTAGAGGCTGGGATCGGATACGGCTACACCTTC. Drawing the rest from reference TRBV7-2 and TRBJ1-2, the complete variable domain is GAGVSQSPSNKVTEKGKDVELRCDPISGHTALYWYRQSLGQGLEFLIYFQGNSAPDKSGLPSDRFSAERTGGSVSTLTIQRTQQEDSAVYLCASSLEAGIGYGYTFGSGTRLTVV.

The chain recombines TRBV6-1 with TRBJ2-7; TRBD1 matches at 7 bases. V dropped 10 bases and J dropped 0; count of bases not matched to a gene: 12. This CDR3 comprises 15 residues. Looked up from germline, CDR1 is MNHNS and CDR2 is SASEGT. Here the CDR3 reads CATEGQAQSSYEQYF. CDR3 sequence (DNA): TGTGCCACTGAAGGACAGGCGCAGAGCTCCTACGAGCAGTACTTC.

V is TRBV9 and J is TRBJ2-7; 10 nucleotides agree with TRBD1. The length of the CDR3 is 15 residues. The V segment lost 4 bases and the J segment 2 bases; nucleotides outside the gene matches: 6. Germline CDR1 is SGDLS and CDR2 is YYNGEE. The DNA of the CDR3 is TGTGCCAGCAGCCCCCCGGGGACAGGGGCCTACGAGCAGTACTTC. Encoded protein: CASSPPGTGAYEQYF.

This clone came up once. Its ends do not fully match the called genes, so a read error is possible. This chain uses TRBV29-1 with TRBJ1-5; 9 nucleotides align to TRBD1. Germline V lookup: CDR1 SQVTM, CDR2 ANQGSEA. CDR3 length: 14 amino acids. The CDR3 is CSVGGQGDHQPHHF. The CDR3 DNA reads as TGCAGCGTTGGGGGACAGGGTGATCATCAGCCCCATCATTTT.

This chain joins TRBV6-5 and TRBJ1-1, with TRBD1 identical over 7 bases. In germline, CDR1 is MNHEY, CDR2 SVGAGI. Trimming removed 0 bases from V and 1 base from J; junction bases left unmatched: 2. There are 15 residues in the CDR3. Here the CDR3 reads CASSYSWTGNTEAFF. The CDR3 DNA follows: TGTGCCAGCAGTTACTCGTGGACAGGGAACACTGAAGCTTTCTTT.

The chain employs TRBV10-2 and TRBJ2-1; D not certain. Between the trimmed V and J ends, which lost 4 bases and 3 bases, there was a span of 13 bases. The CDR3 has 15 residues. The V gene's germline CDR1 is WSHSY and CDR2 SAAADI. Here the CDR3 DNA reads TGCGCCAGCAGTGGCTACGCAAGAAACTACAATGAGCAGTTCTTC. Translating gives CASSGYARNYNEQFF.

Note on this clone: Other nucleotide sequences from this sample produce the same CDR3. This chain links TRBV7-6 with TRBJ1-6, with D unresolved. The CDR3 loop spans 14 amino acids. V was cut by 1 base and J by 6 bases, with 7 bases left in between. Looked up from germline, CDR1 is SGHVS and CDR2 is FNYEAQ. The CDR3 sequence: CASSLVGSNSPLHF. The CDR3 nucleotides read TGTGCCAGCAGCTTAGTAGGCTCTAATTCACCCCTCCACTTT. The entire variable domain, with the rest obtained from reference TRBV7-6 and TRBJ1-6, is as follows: GAGVSQSPRYKVTKRGQDVALRCDPISGHVSLYWYRQALGQGPEFLTYFNYEAQQDKSGLPNDRFSAERPEGSISTLTIQRTEQRDSAMYRCASSLVGSNSPLHFGNGTRLTVT.

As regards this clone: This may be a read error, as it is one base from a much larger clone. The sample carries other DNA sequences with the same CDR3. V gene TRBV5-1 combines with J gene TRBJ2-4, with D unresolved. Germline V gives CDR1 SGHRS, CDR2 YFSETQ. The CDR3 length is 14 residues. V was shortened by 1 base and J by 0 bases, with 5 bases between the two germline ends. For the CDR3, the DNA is TGCGCCAGCAGCTTGTCGGTAGCCAAAAACATTCAGTACTTC. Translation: CASSLSVAKNIQYF. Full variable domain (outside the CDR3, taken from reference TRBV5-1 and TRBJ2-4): KAGVTQTPRYLIKTRGQQVTLSCSPISGHRSVSWYQQTPGQGLQFLFEYFSETQRNKGNFPGRFSGRQFSNSRSEMNVSTLELGDSALYLCASSLSVAKNIQYFGAGTRLSVL.

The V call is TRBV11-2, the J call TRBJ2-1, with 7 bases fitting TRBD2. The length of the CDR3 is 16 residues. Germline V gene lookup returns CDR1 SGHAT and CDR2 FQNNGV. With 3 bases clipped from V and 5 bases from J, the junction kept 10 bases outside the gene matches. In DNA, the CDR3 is TGTGCCAGCAGCTTTCTCCCTAGCGGACTGAACAATGAGCAGTTCTTC. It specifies CASSFLPSGLNNEQFF.

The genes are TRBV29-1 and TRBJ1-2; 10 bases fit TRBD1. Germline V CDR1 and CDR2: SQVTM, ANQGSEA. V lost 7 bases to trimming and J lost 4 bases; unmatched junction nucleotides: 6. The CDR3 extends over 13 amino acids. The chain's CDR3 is CSAGTGVVYGYTF. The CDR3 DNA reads TGCAGCGCAGGGACAGGGGTTGTCTATGGCTACACCTTC.

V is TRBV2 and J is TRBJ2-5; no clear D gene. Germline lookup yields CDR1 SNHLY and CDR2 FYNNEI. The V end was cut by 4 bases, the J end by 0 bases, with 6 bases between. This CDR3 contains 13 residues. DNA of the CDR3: TGTGCCAGCAGTGCCCGGGACCAAGAGACCCAGTACTTC. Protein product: CASSARDQETQYF. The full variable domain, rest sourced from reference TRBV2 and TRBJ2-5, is EPEVTQTPSHQVTQMGQEVILRCVPISNHLYFYWYRQILGQKVEFLVSFYNNEISEKSEIFDDQFSVERPDGSNFTLKIRSTKLEDSAMYFCASSARDQETQYFGPGTRLLVL.

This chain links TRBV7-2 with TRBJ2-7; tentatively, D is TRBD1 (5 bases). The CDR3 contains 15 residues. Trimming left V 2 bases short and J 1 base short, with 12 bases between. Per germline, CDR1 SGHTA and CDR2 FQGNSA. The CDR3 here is CASSLQGIGSYEQYF. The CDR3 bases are TGTGCCAGCAGCTTACAGGGAATCGGTTCCTACGAGCAGTACTTC.

The CDR3 region has the DNA TGTGCCAGCAGTGCTGGGGGCGGGTTCTACGAGCAGTACTTC. Its protein is CASSAGGGFYEQYF. The rearrangement links TRBV25-1 to TRBJ2-7; tentative D call: TRBD1 (6 bases). V was cut by 4 bases and J by 3 bases, with 13 bases left in between. The germline V gene has CDR1 MGHDK and CDR2 SYGVNS. The CDR3 totals 14 residues.

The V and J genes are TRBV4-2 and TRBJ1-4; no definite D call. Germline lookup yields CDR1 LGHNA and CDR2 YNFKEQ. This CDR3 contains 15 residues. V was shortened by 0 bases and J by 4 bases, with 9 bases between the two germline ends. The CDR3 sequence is CASSQERGGNEKLFF. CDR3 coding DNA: TGTGCCAGCAGCCAAGAACGCGGAGGTAATGAAAAACTGTTTTTT.

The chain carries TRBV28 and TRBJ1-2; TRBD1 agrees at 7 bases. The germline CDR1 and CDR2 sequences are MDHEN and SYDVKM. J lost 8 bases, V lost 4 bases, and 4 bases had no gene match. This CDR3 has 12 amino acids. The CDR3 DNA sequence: TGTGCCAGCAGTTATACAGGGGTCGGCTACACCTTC. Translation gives CASSYTGVGYTF.